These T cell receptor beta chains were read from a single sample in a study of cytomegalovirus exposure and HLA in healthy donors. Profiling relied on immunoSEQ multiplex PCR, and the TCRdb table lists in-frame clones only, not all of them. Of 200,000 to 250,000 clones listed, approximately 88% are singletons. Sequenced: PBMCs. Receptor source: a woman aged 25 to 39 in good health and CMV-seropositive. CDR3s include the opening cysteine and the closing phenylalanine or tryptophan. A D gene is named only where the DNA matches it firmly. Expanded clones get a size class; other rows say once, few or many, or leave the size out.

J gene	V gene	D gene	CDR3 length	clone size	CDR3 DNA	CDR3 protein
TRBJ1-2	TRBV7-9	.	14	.	TGTGCCAGCAGCTTAAGTTCGCAGGGTGGCGGCTACACCTTC	CASSLSSQGGGYTF
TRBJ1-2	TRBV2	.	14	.	TGTGCCAGCAGTGGTGAAGCGGACAGCTATGGCTACACCTTC	CASSGEADSYGYTF
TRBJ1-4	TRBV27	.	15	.	TGTGCCAGCAGTCTACAGGGTACGGGGAATGAAAAACTGTTTTTT	CASSLQGTGNEKLFF
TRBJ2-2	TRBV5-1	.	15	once	TGCGCCAGCAGCCAGACGCTAACAGGCACCGGGGAGCTGTTTTTT	CASSQTLTGTGELFF
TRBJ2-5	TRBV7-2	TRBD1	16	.	TGTGCCAGCATTGCGACAGGGGACTCGGGGCTGGAGACCCAGTACTTC	CASIATGDSGLETQYF
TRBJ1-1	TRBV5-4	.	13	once	TGTGCCAGCAGCTTTCAACAGATTTCTGAAGCTTTCTTT	CASSFQQISEAFF
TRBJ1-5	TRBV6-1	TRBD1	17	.	TGTGCCAGCAGTGCCGGGACAGGGATTACAAGCAATCAGCCCCAGCATTTT	CASSAGTGITSNQPQHF
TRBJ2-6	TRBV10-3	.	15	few	TGTGCCATCAGTGTACCTCACTCTGGGGCCAACGTCCTGACTTTC	CAISVPHSGANVLTF
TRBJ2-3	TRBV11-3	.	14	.	TGTGCCAGCAGCTTTAGAACTAGCACAGATACGCAGTATTTT	CASSFRTSTDTQYF
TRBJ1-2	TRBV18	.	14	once	TGTGCCAGCTCACCGTTATCGGGGAACTATGGCTACACCTTC	CASSPLSGNYGYTF
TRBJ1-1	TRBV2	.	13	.	TGTGCCAACCACGCAGGGGAGAACACTGAAGCTTTCTTT	CANHAGENTEAFF
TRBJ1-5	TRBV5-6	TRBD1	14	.	TGTGCCAGCAGTAAGACAGGGGGAAATCAGCCCCAGCATTTT	CASSKTGGNQPQHF
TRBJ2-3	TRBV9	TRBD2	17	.	TGTGCCAGCAGCGTTCTAGCGGGAGGATCCAGCACAGATACGCAGTATTTT	CASSVLAGGSSTDTQYF
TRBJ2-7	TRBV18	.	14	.	TGTGCCAGCTCACCAGTTCACTCCTCCTACGAGCAGTACTTC	CASSPVHSSYEQYF
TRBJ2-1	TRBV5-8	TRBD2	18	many	TGTGCCAGCAGCTTTGCCTCCCTCTGGCGGGAGGGTACAATGAGGCAGTTCTTC	CASSFASLWREGTMRQFF
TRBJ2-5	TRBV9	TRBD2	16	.	TGTGCCAGCAGCATAGGTTTGCGGGAGGGATGGGAGACCCAGTACTTC	CASSIGLREGWETQYF
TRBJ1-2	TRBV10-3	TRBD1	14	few	TGTGCCATCAGTGCTACCGGGACAGGCTATGGCTACACCTTC	CAISATGTGYGYTF
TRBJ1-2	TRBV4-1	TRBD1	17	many	TGCGCCAGCAGCCTCAGAGCGGGACAGGGAATCGGGTATGGCTACACCTTC	CASSLRAGQGIGYGYTF
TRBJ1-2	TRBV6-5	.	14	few	TGTGCCAGCAGTTACTTGAGGCGGGGCGGTGGCTACACCTTC	CASSYLRRGGGYTF
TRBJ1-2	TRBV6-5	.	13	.	TGTGCCAGCAGTTGGCGACAGGCCCATGGCTACACCTTC	CASSWRQAHGYTF
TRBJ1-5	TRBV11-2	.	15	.	TGTGCCAGCAGCTTAGATGAGGGCCGGTATCAGCCCCAGCATTTT	CASSLDEGRYQPQHF
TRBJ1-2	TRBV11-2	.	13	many	TGTGCCAGCAGCTTTGGGTTTGACTATGGCTACACCTTC	CASSFGFDYGYTF
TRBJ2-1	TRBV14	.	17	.	TGTGCCAGCAGCCCGCAAGTGGGTGAACGCTCCTACAATGAGCAGTTCTTC	CASSPQVGERSYNEQFF
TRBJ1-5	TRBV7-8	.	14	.	TGTGCCAGCAGCTTACGCGGGTTGTATCAGCCCCAGCATTTT	CASSLRGLYQPQHF
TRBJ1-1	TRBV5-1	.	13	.	TGCGCCAGCAGGACAGACTCGAACACTGAAGCTTTCTTT	CASRTDSNTEAFF
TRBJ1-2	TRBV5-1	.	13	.	TGCGCCAGCAGCCTCACTTCTAACTATGGCTACACCTTC	CASSLTSNYGYTF
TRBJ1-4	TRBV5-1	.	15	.	TGCGCCAGCAGCTTGGAGACGACTGCGAATGAAAAACTGTTTTTT	CASSLETTANEKLFF
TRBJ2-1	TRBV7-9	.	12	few	TGTGCCAGCAGCTCCATTTCCCATGAGCAGTTCTTC	CASSSISHEQFF
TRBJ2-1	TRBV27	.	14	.	TGTGCCAGCAGTTTATTACTTGCTCGGGATGAGCAGTTCTTC	CASSLLLARDEQFF
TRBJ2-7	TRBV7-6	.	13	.	TGTGCCAGCAGCTTTGAAGGGTACGACGAGCAGTACTTC	CASSFEGYDEQYF
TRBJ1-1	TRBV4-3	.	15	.	TGCGCCAGCAGCCATCTCTTCAGGGGGAACACTGAAGCTTTCTTT	CASSHLFRGNTEAFF
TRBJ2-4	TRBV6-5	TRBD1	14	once	TGTGCCAGCAGGTTGGACAGGGGGCAAAACATTCAGTACTTC	CASRLDRGQNIQYF
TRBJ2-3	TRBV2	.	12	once	TGTGCCAGCAGTTTACAGGGAGCTACGCAGTATTTT	CASSLQGATQYF
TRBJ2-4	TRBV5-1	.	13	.	TGCGCCAGCAGCTTGGGGGCTAAAGACATTCAGTACTTC	CASSLGAKDIQYF
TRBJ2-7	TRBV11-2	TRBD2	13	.	TGTGCCAGCAGCAACGGACTAGCCTACGAGCAGTACTTC	CASSNGLAYEQYF
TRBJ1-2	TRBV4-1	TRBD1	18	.	TGCGCCAGCAGCCAAGGTTTTGTCCCGGGACAGGGGTTGGATGGCTACACCTTC	CASSQGFVPGQGLDGYTF
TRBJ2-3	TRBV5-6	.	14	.	TGTGCCAGCAGCTTGGTTTTACCCACAGATACGCAGTATTTT	CASSLVLPTDTQYF
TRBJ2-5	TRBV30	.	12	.	TGTGCCTTTAGCGCGTCTGCTGCGACCCAGTACTTC	CAFSASAATQYF
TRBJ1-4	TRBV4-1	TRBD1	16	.	TGCGCCAGCAGCCAAAGACCGGGACAGGGAGATGAAAAACTGTTTTTT	CASSQRPGQGDEKLFF
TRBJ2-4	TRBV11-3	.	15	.	TGTGCCAGCAGCACGTACGACAGAGCCAAAAACATTCAGTACTTC	CASSTYDRAKNIQYF
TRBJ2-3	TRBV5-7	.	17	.	TGTGCCAGCAGCCCCGACCGGGACCCCAGGGTCCCCGGTACGCAGTATTTT	CASSPDRDPRVPGTQYF
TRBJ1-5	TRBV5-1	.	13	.	TGCGCCAGCAGCTTGAGGGGTGATCAGCCCCAGCATTTT	CASSLRGDQPQHF
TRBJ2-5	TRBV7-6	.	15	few	TGTGCCAGCAGCCGCGTTGGGGGAGGTCGGGAGACCCAGTACTTC	CASSRVGGGRETQYF
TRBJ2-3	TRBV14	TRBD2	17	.	TGTGCCAGCAGCCAGATGGGTAGACTAGCGAGCACAGATACGCAGTATTTT	CASSQMGRLASTDTQYF
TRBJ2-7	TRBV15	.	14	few	TGTGCCACCAGCAGAGGGGACGTCTCCTACGAGCAGTACTTC	CATSRGDVSYEQYF
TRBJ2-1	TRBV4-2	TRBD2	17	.	TGTGCCAGCAGCCTCCCTCGGACTAGCGGTTTCTACAATGAGCAGTTCTTC	CASSLPRTSGFYNEQFF
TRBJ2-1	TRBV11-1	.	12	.	TGTGCCAGCAGAGAGGGGGGCAATGAGCAGTTCTTC	CASREGGNEQFF
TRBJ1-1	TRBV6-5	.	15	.	TGTGCCAGCAGTTACTCCGGACGGGGGTCCACTGAAGCTTTCTTT	CASSYSGRGSTEAFF